This TCR beta chain was sequenced for a study of response to subunit inactivated influenza vaccine. TCRdb recomputed calls from the RT-PCR reads with MiXCR, one row per CDR3 protein. The table has 450,000 to 500,000 distinct CDR3 sequences, roughly 9.7% seen once. Trimming pared 1 base from V and 1 base from J, leaving 9 bases between. Germline V gives CDR1 SGHRS, CDR2 YFSETQ. This CDR3 contains 14 residues. Overall study results and limits: Authors suggested seasonal influenza vaccinations each recruit few new T cells.

As for this clonotype: The target antigen is unknown.

The input for sequencing was PBMCs from blood, taken 40 to 50 days after vaccination. The TCR sequence derives from a man in his fifties who received an inactivated influenza vaccine. The chain links TRBV5-1 to TRBJ2-7; D unresolved. The CDR3 here is CASSLKANSYEQYF. The CDR3 DNA sequence: TGCGCCAGCAGCTTGAAGGCGAATTCCTACGAGCAGTACTTC.